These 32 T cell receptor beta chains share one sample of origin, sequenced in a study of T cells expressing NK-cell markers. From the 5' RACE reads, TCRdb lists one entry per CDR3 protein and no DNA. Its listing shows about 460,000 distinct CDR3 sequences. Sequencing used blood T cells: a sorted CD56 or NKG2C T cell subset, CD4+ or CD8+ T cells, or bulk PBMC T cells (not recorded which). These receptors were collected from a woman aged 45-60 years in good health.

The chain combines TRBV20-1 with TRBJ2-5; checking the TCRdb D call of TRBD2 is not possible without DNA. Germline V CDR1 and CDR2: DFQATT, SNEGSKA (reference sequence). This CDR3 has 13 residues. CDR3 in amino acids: CSGEVGTRETQYF.

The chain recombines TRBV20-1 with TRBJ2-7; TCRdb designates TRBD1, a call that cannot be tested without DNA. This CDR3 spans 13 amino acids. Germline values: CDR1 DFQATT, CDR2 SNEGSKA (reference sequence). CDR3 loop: CSAFWGVSYEQYF.

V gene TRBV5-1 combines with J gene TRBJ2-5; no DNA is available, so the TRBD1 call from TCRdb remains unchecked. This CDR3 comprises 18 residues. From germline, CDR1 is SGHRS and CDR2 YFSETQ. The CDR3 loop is CASSLTARIQGGQETQYF.

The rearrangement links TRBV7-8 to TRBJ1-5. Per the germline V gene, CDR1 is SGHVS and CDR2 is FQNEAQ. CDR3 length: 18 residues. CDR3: CASSLKTQRTYSNQPQHF.

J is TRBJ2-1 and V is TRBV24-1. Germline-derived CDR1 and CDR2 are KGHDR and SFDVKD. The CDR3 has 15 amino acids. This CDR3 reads CATSDRDRSYNEQFF.

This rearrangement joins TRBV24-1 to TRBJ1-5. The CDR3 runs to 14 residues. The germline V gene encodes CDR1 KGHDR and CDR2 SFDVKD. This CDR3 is CATSASGPYQPQHF.

The CDR3 spells CASSGGAGIPYEQYF. J is TRBJ2-7 and V is TRBV28; there is no DNA to check the TCRdb D call of TRBD1. This CDR3 is 15 amino acids long. Germline lookup yields CDR1 MDHEN and CDR2 SYDVKM.

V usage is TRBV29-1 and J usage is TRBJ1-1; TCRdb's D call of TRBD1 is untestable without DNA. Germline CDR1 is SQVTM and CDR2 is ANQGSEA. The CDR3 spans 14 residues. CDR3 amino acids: CSVAHRPQNTEAFF.

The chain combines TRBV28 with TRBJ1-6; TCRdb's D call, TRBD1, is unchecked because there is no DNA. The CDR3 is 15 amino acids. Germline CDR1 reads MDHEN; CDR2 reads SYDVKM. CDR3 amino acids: CASSFQRTVNSPLHF.

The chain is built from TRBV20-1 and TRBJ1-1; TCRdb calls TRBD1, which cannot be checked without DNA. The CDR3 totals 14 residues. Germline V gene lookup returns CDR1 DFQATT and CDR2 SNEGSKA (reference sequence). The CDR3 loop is CSARDPFGGTEAFF.

CDR3 loop: CASSGGFGSNEQFF. This chain joins TRBV5-1 and TRBJ2-1; TCRdb calls TRBD1, which cannot be checked without DNA. Germline CDR1 and CDR2: SGHRS and YFSETQ. This CDR3 comprises 14 residues.

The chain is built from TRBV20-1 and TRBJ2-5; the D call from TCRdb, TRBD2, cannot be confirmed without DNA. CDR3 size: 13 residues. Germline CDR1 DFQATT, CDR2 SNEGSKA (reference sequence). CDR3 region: CSARGLAVGTQYF.

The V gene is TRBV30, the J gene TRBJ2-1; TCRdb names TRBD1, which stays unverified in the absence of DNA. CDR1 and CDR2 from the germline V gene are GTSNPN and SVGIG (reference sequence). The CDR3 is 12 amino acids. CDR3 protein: CAWRDDSNEQFF.

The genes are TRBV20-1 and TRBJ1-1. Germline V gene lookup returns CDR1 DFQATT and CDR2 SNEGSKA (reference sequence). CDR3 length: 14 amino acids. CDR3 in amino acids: CSATSAGLNTEAFF.

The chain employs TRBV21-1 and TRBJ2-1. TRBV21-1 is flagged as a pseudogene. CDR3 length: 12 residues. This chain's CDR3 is CASRLEGNEQFF.

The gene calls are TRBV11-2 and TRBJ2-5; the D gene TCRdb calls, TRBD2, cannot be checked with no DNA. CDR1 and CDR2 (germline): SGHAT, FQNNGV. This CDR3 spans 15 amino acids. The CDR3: CASSLQGGRVETQYF.

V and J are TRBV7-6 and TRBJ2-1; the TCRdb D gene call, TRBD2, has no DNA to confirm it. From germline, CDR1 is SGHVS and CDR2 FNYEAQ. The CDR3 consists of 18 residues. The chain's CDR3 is CASSLRVPSGVSYNEQFF.

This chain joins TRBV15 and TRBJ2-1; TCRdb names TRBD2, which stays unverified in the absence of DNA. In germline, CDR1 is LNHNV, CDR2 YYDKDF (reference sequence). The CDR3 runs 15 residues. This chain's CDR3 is CATSRDRLAGNEQFF. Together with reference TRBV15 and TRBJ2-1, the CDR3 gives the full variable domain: DAMVIQNPRYQVTQFGKPVTLSCSQTLNHNVMYWYQQKSSQAPKLLFHYYDKDFNNEADTPDNFQSRRPNTSFCFLDIRSPGLGDTAMYLCATSRDRLAGNEQFFGPGTRLTVL.

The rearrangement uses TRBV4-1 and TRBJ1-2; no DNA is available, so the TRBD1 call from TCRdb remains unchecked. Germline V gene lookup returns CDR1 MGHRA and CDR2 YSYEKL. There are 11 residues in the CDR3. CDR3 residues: CASSSGEGYTF.

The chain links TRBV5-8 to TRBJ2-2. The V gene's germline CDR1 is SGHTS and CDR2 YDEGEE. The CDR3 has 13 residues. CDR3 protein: CASSPLDPGELFF.

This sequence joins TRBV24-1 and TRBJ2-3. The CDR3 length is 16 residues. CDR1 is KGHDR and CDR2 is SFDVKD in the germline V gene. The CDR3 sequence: CATSDFAGKGSDTQYF.

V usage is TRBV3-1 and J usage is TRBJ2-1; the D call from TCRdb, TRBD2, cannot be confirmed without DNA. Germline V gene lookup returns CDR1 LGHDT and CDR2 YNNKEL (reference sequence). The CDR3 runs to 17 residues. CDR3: CASSQDLGLAGSGEQFF.

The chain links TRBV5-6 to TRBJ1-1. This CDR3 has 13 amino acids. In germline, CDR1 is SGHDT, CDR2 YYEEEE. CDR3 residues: CASCLGRNTEAFF.

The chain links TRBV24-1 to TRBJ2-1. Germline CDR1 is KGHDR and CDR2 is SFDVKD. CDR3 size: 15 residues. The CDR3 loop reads CATSGRQDSYNEQFF.

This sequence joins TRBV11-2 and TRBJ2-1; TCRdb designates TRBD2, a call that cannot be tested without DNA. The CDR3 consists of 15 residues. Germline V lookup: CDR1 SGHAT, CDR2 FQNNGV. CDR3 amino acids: CASSLEGTSYNEQFF.

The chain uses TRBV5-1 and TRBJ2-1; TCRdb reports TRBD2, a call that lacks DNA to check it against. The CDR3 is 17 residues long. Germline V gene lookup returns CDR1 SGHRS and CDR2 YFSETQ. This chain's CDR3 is CASSLEGLAGLEDEQFF.

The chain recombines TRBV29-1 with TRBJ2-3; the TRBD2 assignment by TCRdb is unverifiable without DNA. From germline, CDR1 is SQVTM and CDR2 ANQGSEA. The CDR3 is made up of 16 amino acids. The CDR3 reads CSVEDRGGGIPDTQYF.

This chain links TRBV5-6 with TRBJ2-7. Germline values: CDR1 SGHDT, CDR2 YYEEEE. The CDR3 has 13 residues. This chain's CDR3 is CASTMGINDEQYF.

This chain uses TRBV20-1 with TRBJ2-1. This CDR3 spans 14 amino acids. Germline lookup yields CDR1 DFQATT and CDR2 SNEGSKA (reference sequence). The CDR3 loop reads CSAFTPSSYNEQFF.

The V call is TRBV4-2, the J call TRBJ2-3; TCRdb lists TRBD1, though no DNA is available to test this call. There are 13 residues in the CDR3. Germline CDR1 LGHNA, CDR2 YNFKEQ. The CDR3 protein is CASSQGDGHTQYF.

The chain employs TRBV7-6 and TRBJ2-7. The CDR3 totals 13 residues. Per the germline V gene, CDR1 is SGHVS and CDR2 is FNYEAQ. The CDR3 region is CASSLEEGYEQYF.

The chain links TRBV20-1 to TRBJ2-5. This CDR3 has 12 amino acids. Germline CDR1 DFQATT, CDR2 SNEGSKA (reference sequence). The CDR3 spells CSAKIPVETQYF.